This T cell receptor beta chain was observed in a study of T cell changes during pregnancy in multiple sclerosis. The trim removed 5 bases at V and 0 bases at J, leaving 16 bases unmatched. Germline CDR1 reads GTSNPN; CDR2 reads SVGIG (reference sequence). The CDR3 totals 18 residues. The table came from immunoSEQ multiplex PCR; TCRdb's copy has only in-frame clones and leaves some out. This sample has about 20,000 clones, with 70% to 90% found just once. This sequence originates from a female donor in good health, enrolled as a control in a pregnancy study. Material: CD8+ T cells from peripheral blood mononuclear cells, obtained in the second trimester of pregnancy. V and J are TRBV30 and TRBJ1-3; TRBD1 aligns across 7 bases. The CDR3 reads CAWGGTELSHYSGNTIYF. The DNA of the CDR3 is TGTGCCTGGGGCGGGACAGAGTTATCCCATTACTCTGGAAACACCATATATTTT.